Listed below are T cell receptor beta chains from one sample, sequenced in a study of T cell responses to AZD1222 COVID-19 vaccine. The data were produced by immunoSEQ multiplex PCR, yet TCRdb's version contains in-frame clones alone and is incomplete. The data contain roughly 85,000 clones, approximately 87% of them seen just once; the ten biggest clones take up around 6.7%. The sequences come from peripheral blood, collected on day 0 of AZD1222 vaccination. These receptors were taken from an adult in good health. The CDR3 runs from the conserved cysteine through the conserved F or W. D genes are given only for firm matches. Clone size is shown for a subset of rows, as once, few, many or a class of expanded clone.

d_gene	j_gene	v_gene	abundance	CDR3nt	CDR3aa
-	TRBJ2-7	TRBV19	-	TGTGCCAGTAGCAAACAAGGGACGGGGAAGGTCGAGCAGTACTTC	CASSKQGTGKVEQYF
TRBD1	TRBJ1-6	TRBV30	-	TGTGCCGGGACAGGGAATCCACCCCTCCACTTT	CAGTGNPPLHF
-	TRBJ1-5	TRBV19	-	TGTGCCAGTAGTCCGGACATCTTTTATCAGCCCCAGCATTTT	CASSPDIFYQPQHF
-	TRBJ2-5	TRBV27	-	TGTGCCAGCAGTTTAACGCCCGGGACATCGCAAGAGACCCAGTACTTC	CASSLTPGTSQETQYF
-	TRBJ2-7	TRBV6-2/TRBV6-3	once	TGTGCCAGCAGCGCCGTCGAGCAGTACTTC	CASSAVEQYF
-	TRBJ2-2	TRBV5-8	-	TGTGCCAGCAGCTTGGGGGCTATGCTGACCGGGGAGCTGTTTTTT	CASSLGAMLTGELFF
-	TRBJ2-1	TRBV10-3	-	TGTGCCATCAGTGACCGGCAGGGGTGGAATGAGCAGTTCTTC	CAISDRQGWNEQFF
-	TRBJ2-1	TRBV10-3	-	TGTGCCATCAGTGGCGGTGGGCCGCAATCCTACAATGAGCAGTTCTTC	CAISGGGPQSYNEQFF
-	TRBJ2-5	TRBV7-6	-	TGTGCCAGCAGCTTAGGAAATAGAGATCGAGAGACCCAGTACTTC	CASSLGNRDRETQYF
-	TRBJ1-5	TRBV19	-	TGTGCCAGTAGTTCAGCTTATAGCAATCAGCCCCAGCATTTT	CASSSAYSNQPQHF
-	TRBJ1-5	TRBV28	-	TGTGCCAGCAGTTTCCCTAGGACAGCGAGCAATCAGCCCCAGCATTTT	CASSFPRTASNQPQHF
TRBD2	TRBJ2-1	TRBV5-1	-	TGCGCCAGCAGCCCCGGGACTAGCGGGTGGGGGCATGAGCAGTTCTTC	CASSPGTSGWGHEQFF
-	TRBJ2-1	TRBV10-3	once	TGTGCCATCAGTGAGCCGGACGCATCTGGCTCCTACAATGAGCAGTTCTTC	CAISEPDASGSYNEQFF
TRBD1	TRBJ2-2	TRBV28	few	TGTGCCACACAGGGGTCTTCCACCGGGGAGCTGTTTTTT	CATQGSSTGELFF
TRBD2	TRBJ2-2	TRBV5-1	-	TGCGCCAGCACCTACTCTAGCGGCACTCTGGCCGGGGAGCTGTTTTTT	CASTYSSGTLAGELFF
-	TRBJ1-3	TRBV2	-	TGTGCCAGCGGCGGTCCTTCTGGAAACACCATATATTTT	CASGGPSGNTIYF
-	TRBJ1-1	TRBV19	-	TGTGCCACCCGGCCGGGTGTCCCCACTGAAGCTTTCTTT	CATRPGVPTEAFF
-	TRBJ1-5	TRBV28	-	TGTGCCAGCACTTCCCCGTATCAGCCCCAGCATTTT	CASTSPYQPQHF
-	TRBJ1-4	TRBV28	-	TGTGCCAGCAGCCTGGGGACGGCGGTTAATGAAAAACTGTTTTTT	CASSLGTAVNEKLFF
-	TRBJ1-3	TRBV19	-	TGTGCCAGTAGTTGGACACCCGGTGCGGGAAACACCATATATTTT	CASSWTPGAGNTIYF
TRBD1	TRBJ1-1	TRBV7-6	-	TGTGCCAGCAGCACTCGACAGGGGGCGTGGGATGAAGCTTTCTTT	CASSTRQGAWDEAFF
-	TRBJ2-5	TRBV28	-	TGTGCCAGCAGTTATTCCCTATCGGAGACCCAGTACTTC	CASSYSLSETQYF
TRBD2	TRBJ2-1	TRBV7-3	once	TGTGCCAGCAGCTTCCCGCCTAGCGGGAGTAGCAATGAGCAGTTCTTC	CASSFPPSGSSNEQFF
-	TRBJ1-1	TRBV6-5	-	TGTGCCAGCAGTTACCAGATGAACACTGAAGCTTTCTTT	CASSYQMNTEAFF
-	TRBJ1-6	TRBV9	-	TGTGCCAGCAGCGCCCGTCATGGGGGAGATAATTCACCCCTCCACTTT	CASSARHGGDNSPLHF
-	TRBJ1-5	TRBV19	few	TGTGCCAGTACCGTCGACAGTAGCAATCAGCCCCAGCATTTT	CASTVDSSNQPQHF
TRBD1	TRBJ2-5	TRBV5-1	-	TGCGCCAGTACTACAGGGGGCGGGAATCAAGAGACCCAGTACTTC	CASTTGGGNQETQYF
TRBD2	TRBJ2-7	TRBV28	few	TGTGCCAGCAGTCCCCTAAGGAGCGGGAGAGGGTCCTACGAGCAGTACTTC	CASSPLRSGRGSYEQYF
-	TRBJ1-2	TRBV3-1/TRBV3-2	once	TGTGCCAGCAGCCAAGGGGCCGGGGTTGGCTACACCTTC	CASSQGAGVGYTF
TRBD2	TRBJ2-1	TRBV28	-	TGTGCCAGCAGTTTTTTGGCGGGAGGGCCGTATGAGCAGTTCTTC	CASSFLAGGPYEQFF
TRBD2	TRBJ2-7	TRBV27	-	TGTGCCAGCAGTTTATCCGGAGCGGGGGGTTCCTACGAGCAGTACTTC	CASSLSGAGGSYEQYF
TRBD1	TRBJ1-5	TRBV19	-	TGTGCCAGTAGTATGGGGACAGGGAATAGGGGCAATCAGCCCCAGCATTTT	CASSMGTGNRGNQPQHF
TRBD1	TRBJ1-2	TRBV28	-	TGTGCCAGCAGTTCAACGGGACAGGGGAAGAATGGCTACACCTTC	CASSSTGQGKNGYTF